The next 7 T cell receptor beta chains were all read from a single sample in a study of control samples from healthy donors and cancer patients. Some clones are missing from TCRdb's copy, which holds only in-frame ones; the method was immunoSEQ multiplex PCR. The sample records over 100,000 clones, 80% to 95% being singletons. Sequenced sample: blood. The origin of the receptors is a middle-aged man in good health.

The chain recombines TRBV2 with TRBJ1-5; D call uncertain. This CDR3 region has 12 residues. Trimming stripped 8 bases from V and 0 bases from J, with 5 bases between. From germline, CDR1 is SNHLY and CDR2 FYNNEI. This CDR3 is CASQDSNQPQHF. In DNA, the CDR3 is TGTGCCAGCCAAGATAGCAATCAGCCCCAGCATTTT.

The rearrangement joins TRBV7-8 to TRBJ1-1; D uncertain. The CDR3 is made up of 14 amino acids. V was shortened by 5 bases and J by 1 base, with 11 bases between the two germline ends. Germline V CDR1 and CDR2: SGHVS, FQNEAQ. The CDR3: CASSRLTQNTEAFF. CDR3 bases: TGTGCCAGCAGCCGCCTGACTCAGAACACTGAAGCTTTCTTT. The full variable domain, rest sourced from reference TRBV7-8 and TRBJ1-1, is GAGVSQSPRYKVAKRGQDVALRCDPISGHVSLFWYQQALGQGPEFLTYFQNEAQLDKSGLPSDRFFAERPEGSVSTLKIQRTQQEDSAVYLCASSRLTQNTEAFFGQGTRLTVV.

The chain links TRBV14 to TRBJ1-1; D unresolved. Germline CDR1 is SGHDN and CDR2 is FVKESK. The CDR3 totals 14 residues. V was trimmed by 2 bases and J by 4 bases, leaving 11 bases between them. The CDR3 sequence is CASSQYLEATEAFF. DNA for the CDR3: TGTGCCAGCAGCCAATACTTGGAAGCCACTGAAGCTTTCTTT.

The rearrangement joins TRBV4-1 to TRBJ2-7, with D unresolved. Trimming stripped 1 base from V and 3 bases from J, with 13 bases between. The length of the CDR3 is 15 residues. CDR1 and CDR2 (germline): MGHRA, YSYEKL. In DNA form, the CDR3 reads TGCGCCAGCAGCCAAGGGGTTAGGAGAAACTACGAGCAGTACTTC. The encoded protein is CASSQGVRRNYEQYF.

The chain combines TRBV10-1 with TRBJ2-3, with TRBD2 identical over 12 bases. The germline CDR1 and CDR2 sequences are WNHNN and SYGVQD (reference sequence). The CDR3 extends over 16 amino acids. The V and J ends lost 4 bases and 6 bases, in that order; junction bases with no gene match: 8. The CDR3 sequence is CASSALSSGGADTQYF. In DNA form, the CDR3 reads TGCGCCAGCAGTGCCCTTTCTAGCGGGGGGGCGGATACGCAGTATTTT.

This clone was seen a few times. The rearrangement links TRBV10-1 to TRBJ1-1, with D perhaps TRBD1 (6 bases). Trimming cost V 3 bases and J 4 bases, with 15 bases left between them. Germline CDR1 WNHNN, CDR2 SYGVQD (reference sequence). There are 15 residues in the CDR3. CDR3 nucleotide sequence: TGCGCCAGCAGTGATCCCAGCTTGGGGGCCACTGAAGCTTTCTTT. This encodes CASSDPSLGATEAFF.

The chain carries TRBV7-8 and TRBJ2-2, with 9 nucleotides matching TRBD2. The CDR3 loop spans 19 amino acids. Trimming removed 4 bases from V and 2 bases from J; junction bases left unmatched: 14. Per germline, CDR1 SGHVS and CDR2 FQNEAQ. The CDR3: CASSSPFPASGANTGELFF. In DNA form, the CDR3 reads TGTGCCAGCAGCTCCCCTTTTCCGGCTAGCGGGGCCAACACCGGGGAGCTGTTTTTT.